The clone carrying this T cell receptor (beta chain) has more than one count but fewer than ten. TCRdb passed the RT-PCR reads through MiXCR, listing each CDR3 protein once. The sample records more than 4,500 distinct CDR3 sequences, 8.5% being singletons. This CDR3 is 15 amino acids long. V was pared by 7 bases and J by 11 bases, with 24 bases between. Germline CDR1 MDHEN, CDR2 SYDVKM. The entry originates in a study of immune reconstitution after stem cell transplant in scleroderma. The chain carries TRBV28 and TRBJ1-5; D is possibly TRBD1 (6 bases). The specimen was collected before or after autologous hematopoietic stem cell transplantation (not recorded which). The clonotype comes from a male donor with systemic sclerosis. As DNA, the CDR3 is TGTGCCAGCATCGAGAGGGACACCCAGTTTGACGCCCAGCATTTT. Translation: CASIERDTQFDAQHF. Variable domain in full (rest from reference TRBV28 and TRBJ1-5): DVKVTQSSRYLVKRTGEKVFLECVQDMDHENMFWYRQDPGLGLRLIYFSYDVKMKEKGDIPEGYSVSREKKERFSLILESASTNQTSMYLCASIERDTQFDAQHFGDGTRLSIL.